This T cell receptor beta chain was identified in a study of T cells in Graves' hyperthyroidism and ophthalmopathy. This clonotype turned up a few times. Using RNA transcripts as the source, TCR beta CDR3 regions were amplified. The primer set for the first-round RT-PCR of the TCR CDR3 was HTBI. TCRdb reprocessed the multiplex PCR reads with MiXCR, giving one entry per CDR3 protein. Found here are approximately 710,000 distinct CDR3 sequences, roughly 17% of them singletons; the top ten hold around 15%. The CDR3 covers 14 residues. CDR1 is MGHRA, CDR2 YSYEKL, per germline. V was shortened by 2 bases and J by 7 bases, with 15 bases between the two germline ends.

The source material was blood. The TCR was taken from a man in his fifties or sixties with Graves' hyperthyroidism. The V gene is TRBV4-1, the J gene TRBJ2-7; perhaps TRBD1 as D (7 bases). CDR3 residues: CASSQLEGAREQYF. CDR3 nucleotides: TGCGCCAGCAGCCAATTGGAGGGGGCGCGGGAGCAGTACTTC.